This T cell receptor beta chain is from a study of blood T cell repertoires in COVID-19. Whole-study context: From the United States, Italy and Spain came samples of acute and convalescent COVID-19. PBMCs, B-cell-depleted T cells, or T cells provided the cDNA or gDNA that made up the material.

Per the original data handling: Reference gene primer amplification in the assay estimated nucleated cell counts. The assay was immunoSEQ multiplex PCR, and TCRdb's table has in-frame clones only and misses some. Clonal size and the V and J genes are those of that table, whereas D and trimming came from the DNA. The table records around 100,000 clones, over 80% of them present only once. Germline V gives CDR1 LGHNA, CDR2 YNFKEQ. The CDR3 loop spans 18 amino acids. J was trimmed by 6 bases and V by 1 base; bases with no gene match: 6. The sequence derives from a woman in her 70s with acute or convalescent COVID-19. Sequenced material: peripheral blood. The chain is built from TRBV4-2 and TRBJ2-2; 15 bases fit TRBD2. Here the CDR3 reads CASSQGTSGRDLPGELFF. The DNA of the CDR3 is TGTGCCAGCAGCCAAGGGACTAGCGGGAGGGACCTTCCCGGGGAGCTGTTTTTT.